This entry describes one T cell receptor beta chain. The target antigen is unknown. Sequencing targeted expressed TCRB transcripts, as all isolated RNA had been reverse transcribed. Sequenced by immunoSEQ multiplex PCR; TCRdb stores in-frame clones only, minus some. The table includes about 930,000 clones, 15% to 20% detected once. The sample belongs to a study of beta chain features in type 1 diabetes. About the research overall: The samples had 85 million to 130 million sorted cells examined in all.

Sorting of CD4+ naive, central memory, regulatory and stem cell-like memory cells was performed via CD45RO/CCR7/CD25/CD127/CD95/CD27. Without exception, sorted populations had purity beyond 95%. Overall study results and limits: When cDNA is sequenced, cells with high TCR expression could be over-represented.

Sequencing input: naive CD4+ T cells from blood. The sequence was obtained from a woman between 18 and 29 years old in good health.

CDR3 DNA sequence: TGTGCCAGCAGCTTAAACGGGTACAATGAGCAGTTCTTC. Amino acids: CASSLNGYNEQFF. The gene calls are TRBV7-9 and TRBJ2-1, with D hard to call. The germline V gene encodes CDR1 SEHNR and CDR2 FQNEAQ (reference sequence). Trimming took off 2 bases at V and 4 bases at J, with 6 bases between the two ends. The CDR3 is made up of 13 amino acids.